Given below is one TCR beta chain in context. The repertoire was sequenced with immunoSEQ multiplex PCR; TCRdb's copy has only in-frame clones and lacks some. The data show about 37,000 clones, with roughly 87% seen just once and under 20% held by the top ten. The data were taken from a study of OX40 agonist ivuxolimab in advanced cancers. Study-level information: Six ivuxolimab dose levels, 0.01 to 10 mg/kg, were given intravenously every 2 weeks. Previous treatment with anti-PD-1, anti-PD-L1 or anti-CTLA-4 therapy was allowed; under 50% had received some. Partial response was recorded in three patients: one hepatocellular carcinoma and two cutaneous melanoma cases.

The germline gives CDR1 SGHRS, CDR2 YFSETQ. The ends lost 3 bases at V and 4 bases at J; junction bases unmatched: 7. The CDR3 sequence is 15 residues long. Sequenced material: CD4+ or CD8+ T cells sorted from blood, taken in a trial of the OX40 agonist ivuxolimab. V usage is TRBV5-1 and J usage is TRBJ2-7; 10 positions agree with TRBD2. This receptor was taken from an adult with an advanced solid tumor such as melanoma, head and neck, liver or kidney cancer. CDR3 residues: CASSSLLAGSYEQYF. As DNA, the CDR3 is TGCGCCAGCAGCTCCTTACTAGCGGGGTCTTACGAGCAGTACTTC.